These T cell receptor beta chains were read from a single sample in a study of beta chain features in type 1 diabetes. Assay: immunoSEQ multiplex PCR; the TCRdb copy retains only in-frame clones and omits some. The sample includes some 150,000 clones, 11% of them seen just once. Specimen: central memory CD4+ T cells from blood. The source is a man younger than 35 in good health. Each CDR3 is given with its conserved first and last residue. A D gene is named only where the DNA matches it firmly. Clone size is not always given. Where it is, it says once, few, many or a class for expanded clones.

d_gene	v_gene	j_gene	abundance	CDR3aa	CDR3nt
NA	TRBV7-2	TRBJ2-7	few	CASSPKQDYEQYF	TGTGCCAGCAGCCCTAAACAGGACTACGAGCAGTACTTC
TRBD2	TRBV4-3	TRBJ2-1	NA	CASSQDASGREFF	TGCGCCAGCAGCCAAGATGCGAGCGGGAGGGAGTTCTTC
TRBD1	TRBV5-1	TRBJ2-3	NA	CACNTRTGADTQYF	TGCGCCTGCAATACCCGGACAGGGGCAGATACGCAGTATTTT
TRBD1	TRBV29-1	TRBJ2-3	NA	CSVDQGGVKDTQYF	TGCAGCGTTGATCAAGGGGGCGTGAAAGATACGCAGTATTTT
NA	TRBV9	TRBJ1-2	few	CASSVDGGLLNYGYTF	TGTGCCAGCAGCGTAGATGGGGGGCTGCTAAACTATGGCTACACCTTC
TRBD1	TRBV4-3	TRBJ2-7	NA	CASSRLQGYEQYF	TGCGCCAGCAGCCGGTTACAGGGGTACGAGCAGTACTTC
NA	TRBV23-1	TRBJ2-7	NA	CASSQSGRYEQYF	TGCGCCAGCAGTCAATCGGGACGGTACGAGCAGTACTTC
NA	TRBV29-1	TRBJ2-5	few	CSVAYSQETQYF	TGCAGCGTTGCGTACAGTCAAGAGACCCAGTACTTC
NA	TRBV27	TRBJ1-4	NA	CASSLGGTTNEKLFF	TGTGCCAGCAGTTTAGGAGGGACTACTAATGAAAAACTGTTTTTT
TRBD1	TRBV7-3	TRBJ1-3	many	CASDQLRDRGVSNTIYF	TGTGCCAGCGATCAGCTTCGGGACAGGGGAGTTAGCAACACCATATATTTT
NA	TRBV10-3	TRBJ2-7	few	CAISESRGISYEQYF	TGTGCCATCAGTGAGAGTCGCGGGATCTCCTACGAGCAGTACTTC
NA	TRBV7-2	TRBJ2-3	NA	CASSRLSLAQYF	TGTGCCAGCAGCCGTCTGTCACTAGCGCAGTATTTT
NA	TRBV30	TRBJ1-2	many	CAWSVGGPGYTF	TGTGCCTGGAGTGTGGGGGGTCCTGGCTACACCTTC
NA	TRBV15	TRBJ2-3	NA	CATSRPSGTDTQYF	TGTGCCACCAGCAGGCCCAGCGGAACAGATACGCAGTATTTT
NA	TRBV9	TRBJ2-3	few	CASSVARPRSTDTQYF	TGTGCCAGCAGCGTCGCCCGGCCCCGTAGCACAGATACGCAGTATTTT
NA	TRBV28	TRBJ2-4	NA	CASSLEGWPVLAKNIQYF	TGTGCCAGCAGTCTAGAAGGGTGGCCCGTACTAGCCAAAAACATTCAGTACTTC
NA	TRBV7-9	TRBJ2-3	many	CASSPGQIRIPPQYF	TGTGCCAGCAGCCCAGGACAGATCAGAATTCCCCCGCAGTATTTT
NA	TRBV7-2	TRBJ2-3	NA	CASSLFGGSADTQYF	TGTGCCAGCAGCCTTTTCGGGGGATCCGCAGATACGCAGTATTTT
NA	TRBV27	TRBJ1-3	few	CASSSGAGNTIYF	TGTGCCAGCAGTTCAGGGGCTGGAAACACCATATATTTT
NA	TRBV4-2	TRBJ2-5	NA	CASSLDGIQETQYF	TGTGCCAGCAGCTTGGACGGAATACAAGAGACCCAGTACTTC
NA	TRBV9	TRBJ2-3	NA	CASSVVGGTDTQYF	TGTGCCAGCAGCGTAGTTGGTGGCACAGATACGCAGTATTTT
NA	TRBV28	TRBJ1-1	NA	CASSLVGTEAFF	TGTGCCAGCAGTTTGGTAGGCACTGAAGCTTTCTTT
NA	TRBV27	TRBJ1-1	NA	CASSSRLNTEAFF	TGTGCCAGCAGTTCGAGACTGAACACTGAAGCTTTCTTT
NA	TRBV11-2	TRBJ2-3	NA	CASSLRDTQYF	TGTGCCAGCAGCCTCCGGGATACGCAGTATTTT
TRBD2	TRBV9	TRBJ2-1	few	CASSALAGGSNEQFF	TGTGCCAGCAGCGCCCTAGCGGGAGGCTCGAATGAGCAGTTCTTC
TRBD1	TRBV4-3	TRBJ1-1	NA	CASSQAQDRGVEAFF	TGCGCCAGCAGCCAGGCTCAAGACAGGGGGGTTGAAGCTTTCTTT
NA	TRBV7-2	TRBJ1-4	NA	CASSLRGSNEKLFF	TGTGCCAGCAGCTTAAGGGGGTCGAATGAAAAACTGTTTTTT
NA	TRBV4-3	TRBJ1-5	many	CASSQDVIQPQHF	TGCGCCAGCAGCCAAGATGTGATTCAGCCCCAGCATTTT
NA	TRBV15	TRBJ1-1	NA	CATSIFRTDTEAFF	TGTGCCACCAGCATCTTTCGGACGGACACTGAAGCTTTCTTT
NA	TRBV7-3	TRBJ2-5	few	CASSLNAGNAETQYF	TGTGCCAGCAGCTTAAATGCAGGGAATGCAGAGACCCAGTACTTC
TRBD2	TRBV29-1	TRBJ2-3	NA	CSVGGLAGVISRTDTQYF	TGCAGCGTTGGAGGCCTAGCGGGGGTTATCTCCCGCACAGATACGCAGTATTTT
TRBD1	TRBV29-1	TRBJ1-1	NA	CSVEAGGFTEAFF	TGCAGCGTCGAGGCAGGGGGCTTTACTGAAGCTTTCTTT
NA	TRBV27	TRBJ2-1	NA	CASSFPKQGSYNEQFF	TGTGCCAGCAGTTTCCCGAAACAGGGTTCCTACAATGAGCAGTTCTTC
NA	TRBV11-3	TRBJ2-2	NA	CASSFYSNTGELFF	TGTGCCAGCAGCTTTTATTCGAACACCGGGGAGCTGTTTTTT
TRBD2	TRBV7-3	TRBJ2-1	few	CASSPRTSGRANEQFF	TGTGCCAGCAGCCCTAGGACTAGCGGGAGGGCCAATGAGCAGTTCTTC
NA	TRBV30	TRBJ1-6	few	CAWSRGLYNSPLHF	TGTGCCTGGAGCAGAGGACTCTATAATTCACCCCTCCACTTT
NA	TRBV7-2	TRBJ2-7	few	CASKNNRGTYEQYF	TGTGCCAGCAAAAACAACCGGGGGACCTACGAGCAGTACTTC
NA	TRBV28	TRBJ2-1	few	CASKVGIRGFRGQRLAAPFDEQFF	TGTGCCAGCAAGGTGGGTATACGAGGATTCAGGGGCCAACGGCTAGCGGCCCCGTTCGATGAGCAGTTCTTC
NA	TRBV2	TRBJ1-1	NA	CASRVRQENTEAFF	TGTGCCAGCAGGGTGCGGCAGGAGAACACTGAAGCTTTCTTT
TRBD1	TRBV5-1	TRBJ1-6	NA	CASSPQGQGNSPLHF	TGCGCCAGCAGCCCGCAGGGACAGGGGAATTCACCCCTCCACTTT
NA	TRBV19	TRBJ1-2	NA	CASSPTGGYGYTF	TGTGCCAGTAGTCCAACGGGGGGCTATGGCTACACCTTC
TRBD2	TRBV29-1	TRBJ2-7	few	CSVSGTSGSYEQYF	TGCAGCGTCTCCGGGACTAGCGGCTCCTACGAGCAGTACTTC
NA	TRBV28	TRBJ2-3	NA	CASSLFGGGTDTQYF	TGTGCCAGCAGTTTATTTGGGGGAGGTACAGATACGCAGTATTTT
TRBD1	TRBV7-2	TRBJ1-5	few	CASSLGTGSTYSNQPQHF	TGTGCCAGCAGCTTAGGGACAGGGTCGACCTATAGCAATCAGCCCCAGCATTTT
NA	TRBV7-2	TRBJ2-7	NA	CASSFDSYEQYF	TGTGCCAGCAGCTTCGACTCCTACGAGCAGTACTTC
NA	TRBV6-1	TRBJ1-1	few	CSSSNGKKKNTEAFF	TGTTCCAGCAGCAACGGCAAGAAGAAGAACACTGAAGCTTTCTTT
TRBD1	TRBV5-1	TRBJ1-1	few	CASSSGQGTEAFF	TGCGCCAGCAGCTCTGGACAGGGCACTGAAGCTTTCTTT
NA	TRBV28	TRBJ2-5	many	CASSRSETQYF	TGTGCCAGCAGTCGGAGCGAGACCCAGTACTTC
NA	TRBV7-2	TRBJ2-1	few	CASTSRRYEQFF	TGTGCCAGCACCTCCAGGAGGTATGAGCAGTTCTTC
TRBD2	TRBV7-6	TRBJ2-7	few	CASSLSGGSEQYF	TGTGCCAGCAGCTTAAGCGGGGGGTCCGAGCAGTACTTC
TRBD2	TRBV9	TRBJ2-2	many	CASSVGLAGALTGELFF	TGTGCCAGCAGCGTAGGGCTAGCGGGGGCGCTTACCGGGGAGCTGTTTTTT
TRBD1	TRBV10-3	TRBJ2-7	NA	CAITSGTGDEQYF	TGTGCCATCACCTCCGGGACAGGGGACGAGCAGTACTTC
NA	TRBV28	TRBJ1-1	few	CAIGTALTEAFF	TGTGCCATCGGGACGGCCTTGACTGAAGCTTTCTTT